A single T cell receptor beta chain is shown here with its context. Its specific antigen is unknown. Qualities for individual bases were not recorded, and no much larger clone is one base off. CDR1 and CDR2, looked up from the germline V gene, are SQVTM and ANQGSEA. Its CDR3 holds 13 amino acids, cysteine through phenylalanine. Kept here is only the CDR3 DNA, which spans 39 bases and is read in frame from base 1. V is pared back by 0 bases and J by 2 bases, with 8 bases lying between the germline termini. The data belong to a study of CD8 T cells in ankylosing spondylitis (TCRdb year 2017). Concerning the study at large: The study set out to find disease-linked TCR variants by profiling T cell receptor beta repertoires in ankylosing spondylitis patients and healthy donors. Peripheral blood was sampled, and synovial fluid was also collected from ankylosing spondylitis patients. The full study cohort was made up of approximately 27 ankylosing spondylitis patients and around 100 healthy donors.

Sequencing used an Illumina HiSeq 2500. TCR beta libraries were prepared by quantitative 5'-RACE with molecular barcodes. Under the source paper's analysis protocol: A new computational method based on a probabilistic model of VDJ rearrangement was used to identify disease-linked TCR variants. In TCRdb, the public reads were trimmed at Q25 with fastp and aligned with MiXCR, with productive beta chains retained. Identical CDR3 proteins give one entry, which carries the most common genes and DNA. These V and J calls rely on TCRdb rather than the paper's analysis. Within this sample are about 160,000 distinct CDR3 sequences, with approximately 20% of them counted one time only. The ten largest clones add up to under 9% of the sample. The research as a whole found: Blood from ankylosing spondylitis patients appeared to be characterized by a TCR beta motif composed of 7 to 9 highly homologous amino acid variants. According to the report, matched synovial fluid samples from ankylosing spondylitis patients were significantly enriched for the disease-linked clones. In peripheral blood, the disease-linked clones were found at relatively low frequencies and had a CD8+ phenotype. Some of the motif variants had been reported before in the synovial fluid and blood of reactive arthritis patients, a finding that suggests common disease-initiation mechanisms.

The sequencing input was blood, either unsorted or a sorted T cell fraction (not recorded which). The V and J segments used are TRBV29-1 and TRBJ2-7, with the D gene not clear enough to name. The sequence was obtained from a male donor with ankylosing spondylitis or in good health (not recorded which). The CDR3 protein sequence reads: CSVEDDTPYEQYF. The bases read TGCAGCGTTGAAGATGACACCCCCTACGAGCAGTACTTC.